Presented here are 19 T cell receptor beta chains from one specimen sequenced in a study of identical twins. TCRdb reprocessed the 5' RACE reads with MiXCR, giving one entry per CDR3 protein. Found here are 350,000 to 600,000 distinct CDR3 sequences, approximately 15% of them singletons; the top ten hold about 0.54%. The sample was also reused in another study, on yellow fever vaccine responses in identical twins.

The sample taken for sequencing was CD4+ T cells sorted from blood. The receptors shown here come from a woman aged 18-30 years in good health.

In its sample, this clonotype was seen a few times. This chain joins TRBV10-3 and TRBJ2-1; D not resolved. Germline CDR1 ENHRY, CDR2 SYGVKD. Trimming took off 5 bases at V and 5 bases at J, with 4 bases between the two ends. The CDR3 is made up of 11 amino acids. The CDR3 loop is CAISLDNEQFF. Written as DNA, the CDR3 is TGTGCCATCAGTTTAGACAATGAGCAGTTCTTC.

The chain is built from TRBV7-3 and TRBJ2-3, with 11 bases lining up with TRBD2. This CDR3 region has 17 residues. V lost 0 bases to trimming and J lost 8 bases; unmatched junction nucleotides: 10. Germline CDR1 is SGHTA and CDR2 is FQGTGA. The CDR3 bases are TGTGCCAGCAGCTTAACCCCTAGCGGGGGGACCGGCGGTACGCAGTATTTT. It codes for CASSLTPSGGTGGTQYF.

This clonotype was counted a few times. The chain is built from TRBV4-1 and TRBJ2-1, with a tentative D call TRBD1 (5 bases). The CDR3 runs 15 residues. Trimming left V 1 base short and J 6 bases short, with 13 bases between. CDR1 MGHRA and CDR2 YSYEKL come from the germline V gene. The CDR3 bases are TGCGCCAGCAGCCAAGCAGGGCTGGGTAGCAATGAGCAGTTCTTC. It encodes CASSQAGLGSNEQFF.

Ten or more counts support this clonotype. J is TRBJ2-3 and V is TRBV5-1; D is unresolved. The V end lost 4 bases, the J end lost 3 bases, and 12 bases lay between the germline ends. CDR1 and CDR2 (germline): SGHRS, YFSETQ. The CDR3 totals 14 residues. In DNA, the CDR3 is TGCGCCAGCAGCCAGCCCGGAAGTACAGATACGCAGTATTTT. It is translated as CASSQPGSTDTQYF.

This clonotype was counted only a few times. Here the CDR3 DNA reads TGTGCCAGCAGCTTAGGGCAGGGAATGCACTATGAGCAGTTCTTC. This encodes CASSLGQGMHYEQFF. The V call is TRBV7-2, the J call TRBJ2-1; possibly TRBD1 for D (5 bases). The CDR3 totals 15 residues. V gave up 1 base and J gave up 8 bases, with 15 bases separating them. Germline CDR1 SGHTA, CDR2 FQGNSA.

This clonotype was found many times. The chain joins TRBV4-3 to TRBJ2-7; 10 nucleotides match TRBD2. This CDR3 comprises 15 residues. Germline assignment: CDR1 LGHNA and CDR2 YSLEER. J gave up 2 bases and V 1 base, and 2 bases lay outside the gene matches. DNA of the CDR3: TGCGCCAGCAGCCAAGGAACTAGCGGGACCTACGAGCAGTACTTC. This gives the protein CASSQGTSGTYEQYF.

The chain couples TRBV3-1 to TRBJ1-5, with D perhaps TRBD1 (5 bases). CDR1 and CDR2 from the germline V gene are LGHDT and YNNKEL (reference sequence). This CDR3 is built from 15 residues. The V end lost 4 bases, the J end lost 5 bases, and 15 bases lay between the germline ends. The CDR3 DNA reads as TGTGCCAGCAGCCGCTCGGGGCCGGGAGATCAGCCCCAGCATTTT. Protein product: CASSRSGPGDQPQHF.

This clonotype was picked up a small number of times. The chain joins TRBV20-1 to TRBJ2-5; the match to TRBD2 covers 13 bases. Per germline, CDR1 DFQATT and CDR2 SNEGSKA (reference sequence). The CDR3 extends over 14 amino acids. Trimming cost V 6 bases and J 7 bases; bases outside gene matches: 8. The CDR3 is CSARTSGGGGTQYF. The CDR3 DNA reads TGCAGTGCCAGGACTAGCGGGGGCGGTGGGACCCAGTACTTC.

In its sample, this clonotype was seen a few times. V usage is TRBV28 and J usage is TRBJ1-5, with 7 bases lining up with TRBD1. The V gene's germline CDR1 is MDHEN and CDR2 SYDVKM. The CDR3 totals 14 residues. Trimming cost V 7 bases and J 3 bases; bases outside gene matches: 6. The CDR3 DNA sequence: TGTGCCAGCACGGGAGGGGGCTACAATCAGCCCCAGCATTTT. This sequence encodes CASTGGGYNQPQHF.

The V gene is TRBV6-1, the J gene TRBJ2-1; D is tentatively TRBD1 or TRBD2 (5 bases each). The CDR3 length is 16 residues. The V gene lost 6 bases and the J gene lost 3 bases, with 18 bases spanning the gap. Germline CDR1 MNHNS, CDR2 SASEGT. The CDR3 protein is CASRRVGDRSYNEQFF. DNA for the CDR3: TGTGCCAGCAGGAGGGTAGGAGACAGAAGCTACAATGAGCAGTTCTTC.

This chain links TRBV29-1 with TRBJ1-2, with D possibly being TRBD1 (5 bases). Germline V gene sequence: CDR1 SQVTM, CDR2 ANQGSEA. V was pared by 4 bases and J by 3 bases, with 9 bases between. This CDR3 region has 12 residues. The CDR3 spells CSVARGDYGYTF. In DNA form, the CDR3 reads TGCAGCGTTGCGCGGGGGGACTATGGCTACACCTTC.

The chain uses TRBV19 and TRBJ2-1, with TRBD2 matching over 12 bases. Germline CDR1 is LNHDA and CDR2 is SQIVND (reference sequence). The CDR3 extends over 16 amino acids. V shed 5 bases, J shed 5 bases, and the junction held 7 bases outside the gene matches. For the CDR3, the DNA is TGTGCCAGTAGTGTGCGACTAGCGGGAGTAGACAATGAGCAGTTCTTC. Protein: CASSVRLAGVDNEQFF.

This chain connects TRBV4-2 to TRBJ2-5, with TRBD2 matching 8 bases. Germline V CDR1 and CDR2: LGHNA, YNFKEQ. The length of the CDR3 is 13 residues. V trimming: 4 bases; J trimming: 4 bases; junction bases outside the gene matches: 2. The CDR3 protein is CASSLGLGETQYF. The CDR3 coding sequence is TGTGCCAGCAGCCTGGGACTAGGAGAGACCCAGTACTTC.

This clonotype was picked up a small number of times. The CDR3 here is CASSPVDNGYTF. The CDR3, as DNA: TGTGCCAGCAGCCCGGTCGACAATGGCTACACCTTC. V gene TRBV6-6 combines with J gene TRBJ1-2; D is undetermined. V was pared by 6 bases and J by 6 bases, with 11 bases between. The CDR3 extends over 12 amino acids. Germline-derived CDR1 and CDR2 are MNHNY and SVGAGI (reference sequence).

This clonotype has more than one count but fewer than ten. The gene calls are TRBV14 and TRBJ2-5; D is tentatively TRBD1 or TRBD2 (5 bases each). Per the germline V gene, CDR1 is SGHDN and CDR2 is FVKESK. V was trimmed by 2 bases and J by 3 bases, leaving 16 bases between them. The CDR3 is 16 amino acids. The CDR3, as DNA: TGTGCCAGCAGCCAAATTCGCCTGGGACGCGAAGAGACCCAGTACTTC. Translated, it gives CASSQIRLGREETQYF.

The chain couples TRBV24-1 to TRBJ2-3, with 12 bases identical to TRBD2. From germline, CDR1 is KGHDR and CDR2 SFDVKD. This CDR3 contains 16 residues. With 1 base clipped from V and 5 bases from J, the junction kept 3 bases outside the gene matches. In DNA, the CDR3 is TGTGCCACCAGTGATTTTGGACTAGCGGGGAAAGATACGCAGTATTTT. The encoded protein is CATSDFGLAGKDTQYF.

The V gene is TRBV20-1, the J gene TRBJ2-4; tentative D call: TRBD2 (7 bases). CDR1 is DFQATT and CDR2 is SNEGSKA in the germline V gene (reference sequence). This CDR3 comprises 16 residues. V dropped 2 bases and J dropped 3 bases, with 17 bases sitting between them. The CDR3 loop reads CSARPGAGAYKNIQYF. CDR3 in DNA: TGCAGTGCTAGACCCGGGGCGGGGGCCTACAAAAACATTCAGTACTTC.

This clonotype was counted many times. The V call is TRBV7-2, the J call TRBJ2-3; D uncertain. CDR1 SGHTA and CDR2 FQGNSA come from the germline V gene. V lost 5 bases to trimming and J lost 2 bases, with 11 bases between them. The CDR3 runs to 14 residues. The CDR3: CASSHLTNTDTQYF. CDR3 nucleotide sequence: TGTGCCAGCAGCCATTTGACCAACACAGATACGCAGTATTTT.

This clonotype has a count of ten or more. J is TRBJ2-3 and V is TRBV7-2, with no clear D. Germline values: CDR1 SGHTA, CDR2 FQGNSA. The V end was cut by 1 base, the J end by 6 bases, with 8 bases between. The CDR3 is made up of 13 amino acids. This chain's CDR3 is CASSLVGPDTQYF. In nucleotides, the CDR3 is TGTGCCAGCAGCTTAGTGGGTCCCGATACGCAGTATTTT.